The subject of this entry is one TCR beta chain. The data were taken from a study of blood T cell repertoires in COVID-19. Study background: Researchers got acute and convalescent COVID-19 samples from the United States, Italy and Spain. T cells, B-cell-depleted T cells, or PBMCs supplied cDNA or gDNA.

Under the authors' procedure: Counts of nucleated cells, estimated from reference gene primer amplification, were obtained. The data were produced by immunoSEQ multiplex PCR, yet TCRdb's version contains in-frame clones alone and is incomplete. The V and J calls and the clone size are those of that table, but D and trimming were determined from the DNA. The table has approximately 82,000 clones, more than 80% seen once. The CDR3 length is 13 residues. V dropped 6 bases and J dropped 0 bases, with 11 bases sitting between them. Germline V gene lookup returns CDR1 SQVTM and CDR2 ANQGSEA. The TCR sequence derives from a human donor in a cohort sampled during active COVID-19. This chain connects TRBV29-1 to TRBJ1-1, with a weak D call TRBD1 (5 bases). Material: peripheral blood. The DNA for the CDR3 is TGCAGCGTGACAACAGGACTGAACACTGAAGCTTTCTTT. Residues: CSVTTGLNTEAFF.